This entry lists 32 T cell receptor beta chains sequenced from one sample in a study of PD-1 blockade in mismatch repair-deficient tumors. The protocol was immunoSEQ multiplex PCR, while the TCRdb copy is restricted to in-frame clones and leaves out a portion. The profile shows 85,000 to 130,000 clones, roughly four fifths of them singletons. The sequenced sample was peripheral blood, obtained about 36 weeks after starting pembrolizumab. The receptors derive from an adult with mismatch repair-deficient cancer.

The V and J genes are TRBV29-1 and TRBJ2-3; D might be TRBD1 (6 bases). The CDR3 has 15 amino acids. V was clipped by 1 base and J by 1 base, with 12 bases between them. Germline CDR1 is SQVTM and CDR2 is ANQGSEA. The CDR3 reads CSVEVTGTGTDTQYF. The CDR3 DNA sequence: TGCAGCGTTGAAGTTACAGGGACGGGCACAGATACGCAGTATTTT.

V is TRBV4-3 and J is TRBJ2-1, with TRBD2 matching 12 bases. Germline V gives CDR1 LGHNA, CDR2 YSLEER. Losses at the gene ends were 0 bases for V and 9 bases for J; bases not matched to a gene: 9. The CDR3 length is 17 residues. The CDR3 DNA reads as TGCGCCAGCAGCCAAGATCAAGGACTAGCGGGATACGGTGAGCAGTTCTTC. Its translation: CASSQDQGLAGYGEQFF.

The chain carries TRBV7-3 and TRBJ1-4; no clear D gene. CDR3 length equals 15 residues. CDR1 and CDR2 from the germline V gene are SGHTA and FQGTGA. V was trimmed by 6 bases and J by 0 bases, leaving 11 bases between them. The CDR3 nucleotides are TGTGCCAGCAGTCGAACGGGGTCAACTAATGAAAAACTGTTTTTT. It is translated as CASSRTGSTNEKLFF.

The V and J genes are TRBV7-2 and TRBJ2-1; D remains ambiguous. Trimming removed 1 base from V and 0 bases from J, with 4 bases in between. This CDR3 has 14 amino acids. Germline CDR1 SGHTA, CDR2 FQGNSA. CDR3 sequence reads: CASSLDGSYNEQFF. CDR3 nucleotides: TGTGCCAGCAGCTTAGACGGCTCCTACAATGAGCAGTTCTTC.

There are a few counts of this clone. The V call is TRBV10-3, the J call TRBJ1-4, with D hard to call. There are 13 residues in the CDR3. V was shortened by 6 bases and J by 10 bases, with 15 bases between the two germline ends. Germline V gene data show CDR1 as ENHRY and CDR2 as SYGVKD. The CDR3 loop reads CAIRDVYLGKLFF. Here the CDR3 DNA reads TGTGCCATCAGAGACGTATACCTAGGAAAACTGTTTTTT.

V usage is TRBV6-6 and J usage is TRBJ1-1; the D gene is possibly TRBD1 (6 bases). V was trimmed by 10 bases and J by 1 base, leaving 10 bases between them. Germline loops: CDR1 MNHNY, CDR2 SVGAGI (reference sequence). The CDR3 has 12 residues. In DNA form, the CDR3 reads TGTGCCATAACAGGGCGGAACACTGAAGCTTTCTTT. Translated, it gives CAITGRNTEAFF.

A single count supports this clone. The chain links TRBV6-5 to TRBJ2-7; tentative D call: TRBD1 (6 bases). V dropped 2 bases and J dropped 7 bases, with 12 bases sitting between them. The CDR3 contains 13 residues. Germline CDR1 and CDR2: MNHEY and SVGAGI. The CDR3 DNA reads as TGTGCCAGCAGTTACGGGCACAGGGATGAGCAGTACTTC. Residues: CASSYGHRDEQYF.

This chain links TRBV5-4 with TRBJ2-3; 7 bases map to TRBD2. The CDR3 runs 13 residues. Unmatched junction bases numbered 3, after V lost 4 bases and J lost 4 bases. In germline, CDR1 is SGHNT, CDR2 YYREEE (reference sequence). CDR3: CASSLAGADTQYF. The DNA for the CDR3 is TGTGCCAGCAGCCTGGCGGGAGCAGATACGCAGTATTTT.

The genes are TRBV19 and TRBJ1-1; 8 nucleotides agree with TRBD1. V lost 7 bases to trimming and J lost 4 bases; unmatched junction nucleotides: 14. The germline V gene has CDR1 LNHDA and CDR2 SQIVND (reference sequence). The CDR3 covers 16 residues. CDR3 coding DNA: TGTGCCAGTACCCCCTTTCAGGGGGCGAGGGTCACTGAAGCTTTCTTT. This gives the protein CASTPFQGARVTEAFF.

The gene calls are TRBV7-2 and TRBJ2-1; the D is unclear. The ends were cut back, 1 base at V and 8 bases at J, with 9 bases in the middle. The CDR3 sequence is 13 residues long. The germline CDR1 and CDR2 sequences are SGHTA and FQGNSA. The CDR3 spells CASSLDRGHEQFF. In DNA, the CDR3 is TGTGCCAGCAGCTTAGATCGAGGCCATGAGCAGTTCTTC.

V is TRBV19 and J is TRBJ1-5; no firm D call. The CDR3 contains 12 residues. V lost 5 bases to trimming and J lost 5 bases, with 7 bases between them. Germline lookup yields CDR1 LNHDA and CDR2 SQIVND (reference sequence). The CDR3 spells CASSYRDQPQHF. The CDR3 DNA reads TGTGCCAGTAGTTATAGGGATCAGCCCCAGCATTTT.

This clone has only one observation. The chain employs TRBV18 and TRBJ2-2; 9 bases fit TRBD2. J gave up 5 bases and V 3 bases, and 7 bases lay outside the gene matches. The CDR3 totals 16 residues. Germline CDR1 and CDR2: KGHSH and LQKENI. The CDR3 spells CASSPRAGGRTGELFF. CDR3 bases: TGTGCCAGCTCACCCCGAGCGGGAGGTAGGACCGGGGAGCTGTTTTTT.

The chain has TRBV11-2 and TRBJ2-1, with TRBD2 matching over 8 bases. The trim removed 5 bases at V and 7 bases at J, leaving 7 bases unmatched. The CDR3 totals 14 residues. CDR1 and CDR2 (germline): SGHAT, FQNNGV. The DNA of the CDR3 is TGTGCCAGCAGCACCGGACTAGCATTAAATGAGCAGTTCTTC. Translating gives CASSTGLALNEQFF. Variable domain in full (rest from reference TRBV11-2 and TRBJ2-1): EAGVAQSPRYKIIEKRQSVAFWCNPISGHATLYWYQQILGQGPKLLIQFQNNGVVDDSQLPKDRFSAERLKGVDSTLKIQPAKLEDSAVYLCASSTGLALNEQFFGPGTRLTVL.

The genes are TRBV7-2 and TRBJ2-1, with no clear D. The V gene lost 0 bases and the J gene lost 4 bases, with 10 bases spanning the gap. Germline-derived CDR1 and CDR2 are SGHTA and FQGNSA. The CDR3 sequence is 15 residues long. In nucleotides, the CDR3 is TGTGCCAGCAGCTTAGCTAACGGAATGTACAATGAGCAGTTCTTC. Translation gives CASSLANGMYNEQFF. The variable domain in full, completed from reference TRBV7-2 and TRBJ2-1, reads GAGVSQSPSNKVTEKGKDVELRCDPISGHTALYWYRQSLGQGLEFLIYFQGNSAPDKSGLPSDRFSAERTGGSVSTLTIQRTQQEDSAVYLCASSLANGMYNEQFFGPGTRLTVL.

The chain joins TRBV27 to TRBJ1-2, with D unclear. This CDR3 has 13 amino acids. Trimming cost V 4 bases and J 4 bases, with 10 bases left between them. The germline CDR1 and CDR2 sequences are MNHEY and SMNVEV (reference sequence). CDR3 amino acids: CASSWRGPYGYTF. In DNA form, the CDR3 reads TGTGCCAGCAGTTGGCGAGGACCCTATGGCTACACCTTC.

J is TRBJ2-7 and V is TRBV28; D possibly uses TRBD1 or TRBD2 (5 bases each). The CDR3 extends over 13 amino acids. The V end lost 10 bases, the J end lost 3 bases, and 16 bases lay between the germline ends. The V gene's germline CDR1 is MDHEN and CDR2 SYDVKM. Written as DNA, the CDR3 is TGTGCCACCTCAAGGGTGGGGGTCTACGAGCAGTACTTC. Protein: CATSRVGVYEQYF.

The CDR3 region is CASSYSDRGEEKLFF. CDR3 nucleotides: TGTGCCAGCAGTTATTCGGACAGGGGAGAAGAAAAACTGTTTTTT. V gene TRBV6-6 combines with J gene TRBJ1-4; 9 nucleotides align to TRBD1. The junction had 7 bases not matched to a gene; V was cut back by 3 bases and J by 8 bases. CDR1 is MNHNY and CDR2 is SVGAGI in the germline V gene (reference sequence). There are 15 residues in the CDR3.

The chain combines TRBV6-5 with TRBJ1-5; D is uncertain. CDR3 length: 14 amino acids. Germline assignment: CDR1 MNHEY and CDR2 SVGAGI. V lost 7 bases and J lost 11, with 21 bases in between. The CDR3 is CASTPGWARQTQHF. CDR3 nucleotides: TGTGCCAGCACCCCAGGCTGGGCAAGGCAGACCCAGCATTTT.

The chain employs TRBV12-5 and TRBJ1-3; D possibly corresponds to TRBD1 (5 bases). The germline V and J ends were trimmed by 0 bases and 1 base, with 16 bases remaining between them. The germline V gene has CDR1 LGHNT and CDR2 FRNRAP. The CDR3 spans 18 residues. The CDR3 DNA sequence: TGTGCTAGTGGTTTGGTCGGGACCCTGCACGGTTCTGGAAACACCATATATTTT. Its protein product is CASGLVGTLHGSGNTIYF.

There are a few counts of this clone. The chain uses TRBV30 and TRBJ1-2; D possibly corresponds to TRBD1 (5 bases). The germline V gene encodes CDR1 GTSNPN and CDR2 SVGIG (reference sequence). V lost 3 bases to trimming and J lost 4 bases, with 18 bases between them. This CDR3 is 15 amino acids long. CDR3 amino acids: CAWSGARGFAYGYTF. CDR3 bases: TGTGCCTGGAGCGGCGCGAGGGGCTTTGCCTATGGCTACACCTTC. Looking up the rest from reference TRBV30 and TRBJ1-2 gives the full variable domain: SQTIHQWPATLVQPVGSPLSLECTVEGTSNPNLYWYRQAAGRGLQLLFYSVGIGQISSEVPQNLSASRPQDRQFILSSKKLLLSDSGFYLCAWSGARGFAYGYTFGSGTRLTVV.

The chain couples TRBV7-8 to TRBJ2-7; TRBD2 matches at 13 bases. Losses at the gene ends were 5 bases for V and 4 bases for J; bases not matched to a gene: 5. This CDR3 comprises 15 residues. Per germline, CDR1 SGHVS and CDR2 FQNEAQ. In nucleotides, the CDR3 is TGTGCCAGCAGCGAAGGACTAGCGGGAGTTTACGAGCAGTACTTC. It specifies CASSEGLAGVYEQYF.

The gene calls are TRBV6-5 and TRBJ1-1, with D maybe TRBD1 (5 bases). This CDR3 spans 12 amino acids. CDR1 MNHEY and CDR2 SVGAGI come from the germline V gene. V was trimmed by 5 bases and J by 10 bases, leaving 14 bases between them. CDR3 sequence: CASSTSGLRAFF. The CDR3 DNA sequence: TGTGCCAGCAGTACCTCAGGGTTGAGAGCTTTCTTT.

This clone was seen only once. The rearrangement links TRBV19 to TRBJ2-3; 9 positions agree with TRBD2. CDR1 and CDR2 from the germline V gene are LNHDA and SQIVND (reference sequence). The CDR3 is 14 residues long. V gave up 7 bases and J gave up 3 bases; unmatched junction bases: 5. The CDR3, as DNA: TGTGCCAGTAAGGCTAGCGGGATGACAGATACGCAGTATTTT. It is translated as CASKASGMTDTQYF.

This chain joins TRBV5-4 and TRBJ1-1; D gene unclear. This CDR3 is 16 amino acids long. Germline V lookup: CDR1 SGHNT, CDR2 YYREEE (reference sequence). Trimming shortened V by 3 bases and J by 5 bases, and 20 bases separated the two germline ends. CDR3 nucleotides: TGTGCCAGCAGCTACCCCGGCGGGAAAGGAGGAACTGAAGCTTTCTTT. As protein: CASSYPGGKGGTEAFF.

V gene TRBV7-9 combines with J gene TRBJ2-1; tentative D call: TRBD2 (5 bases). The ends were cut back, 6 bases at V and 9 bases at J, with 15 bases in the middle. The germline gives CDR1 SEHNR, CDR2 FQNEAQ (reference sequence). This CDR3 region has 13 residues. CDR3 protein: CASRHAGRFEQFF. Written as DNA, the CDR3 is TGTGCCAGCAGGCACGCGGGTCGGTTTGAGCAGTTCTTC.

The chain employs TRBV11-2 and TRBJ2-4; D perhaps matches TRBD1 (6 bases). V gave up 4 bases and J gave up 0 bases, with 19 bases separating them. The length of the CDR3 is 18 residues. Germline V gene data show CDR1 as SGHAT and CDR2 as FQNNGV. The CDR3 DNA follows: TGTGCCAGCAGCTCGGGTTTCCGGGACACCGTAGCCAAAAACATTCAGTACTTC. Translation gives CASSSGFRDTVAKNIQYF.

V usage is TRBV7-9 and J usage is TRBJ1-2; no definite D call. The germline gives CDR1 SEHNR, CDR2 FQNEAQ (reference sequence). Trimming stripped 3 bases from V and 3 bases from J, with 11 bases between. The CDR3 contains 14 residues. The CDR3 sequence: CASSFGPLDYGYTF. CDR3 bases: TGTGCCAGCAGCTTTGGGCCCCTCGACTATGGCTACACCTTC.

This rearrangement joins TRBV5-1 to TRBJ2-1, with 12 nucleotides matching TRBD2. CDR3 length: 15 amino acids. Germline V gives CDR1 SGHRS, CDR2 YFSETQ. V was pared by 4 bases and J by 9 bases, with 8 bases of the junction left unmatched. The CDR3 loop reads CASSPTGLAGREQFF. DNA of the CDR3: TGCGCCAGCAGCCCTACCGGACTAGCGGGACGTGAGCAGTTCTTC.

CDR3 sequence (DNA): TGTGCCAGCAGTTTAACGGGGGGTCATGGTTCCTACGAGCAGTACTTC. Its protein product is CASSLTGGHGSYEQYF. The V and J genes are TRBV27 and TRBJ2-7; 7 bases fit TRBD2. Germline V gene data show CDR1 as MNHEY and CDR2 as SMNVEV (reference sequence). With 2 bases clipped from V and 1 base from J, the junction kept 8 bases outside the gene matches. The CDR3 sequence is 16 residues long.

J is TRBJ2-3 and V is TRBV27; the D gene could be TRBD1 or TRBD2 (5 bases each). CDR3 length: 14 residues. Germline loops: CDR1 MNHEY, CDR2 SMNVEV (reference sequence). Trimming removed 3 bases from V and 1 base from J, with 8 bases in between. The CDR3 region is CASSLVGGTDTQYF. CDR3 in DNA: TGTGCCAGCAGTTTGGTGGGGGGCACAGATACGCAGTATTTT.

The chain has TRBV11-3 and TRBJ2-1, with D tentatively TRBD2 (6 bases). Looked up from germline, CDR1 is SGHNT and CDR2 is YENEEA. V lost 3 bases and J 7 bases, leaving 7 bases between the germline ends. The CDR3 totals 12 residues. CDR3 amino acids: CASSFRGNEQFF. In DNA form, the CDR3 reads TGTGCCAGCAGCTTTCGGGGGAATGAGCAGTTCTTC.

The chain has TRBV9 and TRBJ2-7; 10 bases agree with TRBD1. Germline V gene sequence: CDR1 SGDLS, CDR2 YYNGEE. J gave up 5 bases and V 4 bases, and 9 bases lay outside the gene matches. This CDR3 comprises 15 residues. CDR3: CASSPQGTGVDEQYF. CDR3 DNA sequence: TGTGCCAGCAGCCCCCAAGGGACAGGGGTAGACGAGCAGTACTTC.